The present TCR beta chain was sequenced within a study of monozygotic twins with inflammatory bowel disease. Note on this clonotype: The target antigen is unknown.

This CDR3 contains 14 residues. The draw for each donor consisted of a single 2.5 ml blood sample. Each TCR library consumed 3,000 to 4,500 ng of total RNA. With about 17 and 10 cycles respectively, two nested PCRs were carried out on TCRalpha and TCRbeta cDNA. TCRdb reprocessed the 5' RACE reads, with one entry per CDR3 protein and no DNA. In all, the sample yields over 200,000 distinct CDR3 sequences. Study-level results: IBD patients exhibited fewer clonotypes shared with other individuals than healthy twins, particularly with disease activity.

The chain links TRBV12-3 or TRBV12-4 to TRBJ1-2; the TRBD1 assignment by TCRdb is unverifiable without DNA. This sequence was found in a human donor with ulcerative colitis or Crohn's disease, or a healthy co-twin of an affected twin (not recorded which). Sequenced: blood. The chain's CDR3 is CASSLEDRAYGYTF.